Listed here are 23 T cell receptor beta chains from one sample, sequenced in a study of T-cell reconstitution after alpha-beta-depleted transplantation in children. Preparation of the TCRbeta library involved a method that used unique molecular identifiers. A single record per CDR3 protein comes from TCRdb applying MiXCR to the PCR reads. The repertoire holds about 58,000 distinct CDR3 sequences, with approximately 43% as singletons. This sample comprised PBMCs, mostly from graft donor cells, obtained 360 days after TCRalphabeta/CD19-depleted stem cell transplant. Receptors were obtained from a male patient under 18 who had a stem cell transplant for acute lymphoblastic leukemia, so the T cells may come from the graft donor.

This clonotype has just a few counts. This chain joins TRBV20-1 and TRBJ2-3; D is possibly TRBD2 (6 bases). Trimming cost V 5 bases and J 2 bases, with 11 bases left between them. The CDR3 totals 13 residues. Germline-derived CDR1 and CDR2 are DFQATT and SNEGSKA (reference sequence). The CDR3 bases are TGCAGTGCTGGGGTAGCGGACACAGATACGCAGTATTTT. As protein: CSAGVADTDTQYF.

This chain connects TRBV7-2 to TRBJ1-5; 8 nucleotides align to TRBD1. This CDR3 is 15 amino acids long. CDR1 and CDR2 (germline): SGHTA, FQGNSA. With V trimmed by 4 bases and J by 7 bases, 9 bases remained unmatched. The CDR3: CASSSFGTGQQPQHF. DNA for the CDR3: TGTGCCAGCAGCTCTTTTGGGACAGGCCAGCAGCCCCAGCATTTT.

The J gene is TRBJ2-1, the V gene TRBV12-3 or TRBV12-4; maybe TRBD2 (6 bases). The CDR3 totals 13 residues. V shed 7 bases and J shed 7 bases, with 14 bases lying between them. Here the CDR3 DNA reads TGTGCCAGCAATCTGGCGGGACGGAATGAGCAGTTCTTC. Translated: CASNLAGRNEQFF.

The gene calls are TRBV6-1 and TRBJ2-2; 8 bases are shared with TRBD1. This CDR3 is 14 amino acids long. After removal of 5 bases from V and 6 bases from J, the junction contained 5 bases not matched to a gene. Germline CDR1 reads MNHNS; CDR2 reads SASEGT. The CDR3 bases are TGTGCCAGCAGTAGACAGGGGAGGCCCGGGGAGCTGTTTTTT. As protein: CASSRQGRPGELFF.

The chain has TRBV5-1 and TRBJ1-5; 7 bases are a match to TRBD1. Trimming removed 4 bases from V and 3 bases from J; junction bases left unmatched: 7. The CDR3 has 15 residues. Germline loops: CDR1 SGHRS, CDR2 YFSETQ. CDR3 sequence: CASSPWDSHNQPQHF. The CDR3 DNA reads TGCGCCAGCAGCCCGTGGGACAGCCACAATCAGCCCCAGCATTTT.

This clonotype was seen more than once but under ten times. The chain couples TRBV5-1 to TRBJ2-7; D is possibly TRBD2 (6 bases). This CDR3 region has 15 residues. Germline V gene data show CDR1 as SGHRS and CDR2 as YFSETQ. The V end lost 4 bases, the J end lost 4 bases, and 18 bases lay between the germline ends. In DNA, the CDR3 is TGCGCCAGCAGCCCGGACTCCCAGGGAGGTTACGAGCAGTACTTC. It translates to CASSPDSQGGYEQYF.

The CDR3 region has the DNA TGCAGCGTTGAACTCGACGGGTACGAGCAGTACTTC. This sequence encodes CSVELDGYEQYF. The chain combines TRBV29-1 with TRBJ2-7; D ambiguous. Germline assignment: CDR1 SQVTM and CDR2 ANQGSEA. Trimming cost V 2 bases and J 4 bases, with 9 bases left between them. The CDR3 has 12 amino acids.

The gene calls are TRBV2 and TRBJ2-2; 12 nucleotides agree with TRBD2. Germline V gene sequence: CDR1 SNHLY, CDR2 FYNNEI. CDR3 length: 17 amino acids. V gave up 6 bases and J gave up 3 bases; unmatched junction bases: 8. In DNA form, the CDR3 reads TGTGCCAGCAGCGCGCTAGCGGGAGGGCCCCACACCGGGGAGCTGTTTTTT. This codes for CASSALAGGPHTGELFF.

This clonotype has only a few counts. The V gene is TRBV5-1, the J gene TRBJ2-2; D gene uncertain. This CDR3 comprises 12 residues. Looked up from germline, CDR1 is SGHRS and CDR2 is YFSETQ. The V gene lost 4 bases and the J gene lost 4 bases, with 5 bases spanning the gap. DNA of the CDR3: TGCGCCAGCAGCGACGGCACCGGGGAGCTGTTTTTT. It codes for CASSDGTGELFF.

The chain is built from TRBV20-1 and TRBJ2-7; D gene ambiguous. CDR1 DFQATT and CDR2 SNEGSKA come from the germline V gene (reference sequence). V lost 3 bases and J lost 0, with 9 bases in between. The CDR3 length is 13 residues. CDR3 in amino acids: CSASGGHSYEQYF. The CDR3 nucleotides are TGCAGTGCTAGCGGCGGTCACTCCTACGAGCAGTACTTC.

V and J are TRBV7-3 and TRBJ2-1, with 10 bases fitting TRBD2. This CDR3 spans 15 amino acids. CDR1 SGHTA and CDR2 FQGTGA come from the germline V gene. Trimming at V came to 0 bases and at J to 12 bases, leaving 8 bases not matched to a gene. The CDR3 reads CASSLTGTSELLQFF. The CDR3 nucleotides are TGTGCCAGCAGCTTAACCGGGACTAGCGAGCTGTTGCAGTTCTTC.

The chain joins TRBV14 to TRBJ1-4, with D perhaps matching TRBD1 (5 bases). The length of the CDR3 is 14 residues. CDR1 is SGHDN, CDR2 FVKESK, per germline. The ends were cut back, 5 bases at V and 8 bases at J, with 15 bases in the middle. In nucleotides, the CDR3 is TGTGCCAGCAGCTACGGGACCGGGGAGGAAAAACTGTTTTTT. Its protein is CASSYGTGEEKLFF.

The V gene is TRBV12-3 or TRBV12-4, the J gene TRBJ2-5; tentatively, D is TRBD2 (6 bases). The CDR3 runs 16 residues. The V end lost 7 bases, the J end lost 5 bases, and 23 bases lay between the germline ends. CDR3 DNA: TGTGCCAGCACTCTCCTCGGAGGGGAGTTGTGGGAGACCCAGTACTTC. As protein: CASTLLGGELWETQYF.

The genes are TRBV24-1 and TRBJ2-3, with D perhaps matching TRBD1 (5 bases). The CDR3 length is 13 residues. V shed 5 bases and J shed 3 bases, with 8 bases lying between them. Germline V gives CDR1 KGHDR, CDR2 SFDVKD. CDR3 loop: CATSGYRTDTQYF. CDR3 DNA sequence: TGTGCCACCAGTGGGTACAGGACAGATACGCAGTATTTT.

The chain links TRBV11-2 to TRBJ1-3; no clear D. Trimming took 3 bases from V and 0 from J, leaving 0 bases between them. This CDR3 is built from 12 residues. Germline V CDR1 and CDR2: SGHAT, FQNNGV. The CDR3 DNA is TGTGCCAGCAGCTTCTCTGGAAACACCATATATTTT. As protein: CASSFSGNTIYF.

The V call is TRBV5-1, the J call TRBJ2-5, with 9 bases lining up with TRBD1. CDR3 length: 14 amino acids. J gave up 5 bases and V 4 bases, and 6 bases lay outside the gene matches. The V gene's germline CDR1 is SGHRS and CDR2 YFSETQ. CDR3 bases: TGCGCCAGCAGCCCGGACAGGGGTGGGGAGACCCAGTACTTC. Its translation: CASSPDRGGETQYF.

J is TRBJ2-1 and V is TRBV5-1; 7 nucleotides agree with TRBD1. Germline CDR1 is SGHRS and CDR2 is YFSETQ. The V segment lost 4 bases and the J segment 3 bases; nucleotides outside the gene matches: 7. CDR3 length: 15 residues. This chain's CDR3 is CASSLLGDSYNEQFF. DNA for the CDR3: TGCGCCAGCAGCCTCCTGGGGGACAGCTACAATGAGCAGTTCTTC.

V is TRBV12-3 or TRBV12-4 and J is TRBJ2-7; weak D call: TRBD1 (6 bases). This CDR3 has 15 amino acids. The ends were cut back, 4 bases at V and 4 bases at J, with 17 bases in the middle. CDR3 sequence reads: CASSSGDILGYEQYF. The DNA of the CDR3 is TGTGCCAGCAGTTCAGGGGACATCCTGGGATACGAGCAGTACTTC.

CDR3 loop: CASSPRDTTNYGYTF. CDR3 bases: TGTGCCAGCAGCCCCCGGGACACGACTAACTATGGCTACACCTTC. The chain is built from TRBV7-2 and TRBJ1-2; perhaps TRBD1 as D (6 bases). The V end was cut by 5 bases, the J end by 0 bases, with 13 bases between. The CDR3 has 15 residues. The germline CDR1 and CDR2 sequences are SGHTA and FQGNSA.

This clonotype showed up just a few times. The CDR3 loop is CSVEVRGRGYEQYF. The CDR3 bases are TGCAGCGTTGAAGTTAGGGGCCGAGGCTACGAGCAGTACTTC. The chain recombines TRBV29-1 with TRBJ2-7, with TRBD1 as a possible D gene (5 bases). Germline CDR1 SQVTM, CDR2 ANQGSEA. Trimming took 1 base from V and 3 from J, leaving 13 bases between them. This CDR3 has 14 amino acids.

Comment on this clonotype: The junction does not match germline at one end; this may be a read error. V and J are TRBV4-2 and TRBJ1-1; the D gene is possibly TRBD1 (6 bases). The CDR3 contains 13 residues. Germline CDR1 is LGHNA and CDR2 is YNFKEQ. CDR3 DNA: TGTGCCAGCAGCCAAGGGAAGGGGGTTGAAACTTTCTTT. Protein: CASSQGKGVETFF.

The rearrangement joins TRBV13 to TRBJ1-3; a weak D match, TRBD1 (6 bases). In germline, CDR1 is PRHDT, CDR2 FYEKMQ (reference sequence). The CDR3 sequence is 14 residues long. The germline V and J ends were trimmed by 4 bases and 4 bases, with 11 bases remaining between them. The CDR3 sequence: CASSSDRSGNTIYF. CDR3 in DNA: TGTGCCAGCAGCTCCGACAGGTCCGGAAACACCATATATTTT.

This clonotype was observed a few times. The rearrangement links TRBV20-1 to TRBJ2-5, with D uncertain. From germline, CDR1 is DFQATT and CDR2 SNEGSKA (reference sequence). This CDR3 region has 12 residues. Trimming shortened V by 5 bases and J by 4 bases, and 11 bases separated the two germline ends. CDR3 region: CSAFRQVETQYF. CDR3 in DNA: TGCAGTGCTTTCCGCCAGGTAGAGACCCAGTACTTC.